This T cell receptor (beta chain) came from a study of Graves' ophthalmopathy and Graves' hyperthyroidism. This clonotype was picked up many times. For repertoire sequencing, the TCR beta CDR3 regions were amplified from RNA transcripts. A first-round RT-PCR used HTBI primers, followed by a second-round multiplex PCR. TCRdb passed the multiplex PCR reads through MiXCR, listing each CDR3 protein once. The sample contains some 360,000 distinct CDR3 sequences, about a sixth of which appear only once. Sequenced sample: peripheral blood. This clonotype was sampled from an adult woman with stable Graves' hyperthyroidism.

The CDR3 reads CASSSLWAIPTYYAEAFF. The CDR3 bases are TGTGCCAGCAGCTCCCTCTGGGCAATACCCACCTACTACGCTGAAGCTTTCTTT. V is TRBV28 and J is TRBJ1-1; D unclear. The CDR3 runs 18 residues. Between the trimmed V and J ends, which lost 6 bases and 6 bases, there was a span of 29 bases. CDR1 MDHEN and CDR2 SYDVKM come from the germline V gene. Full variable domain (rest looked up from reference TRBV28 and TRBJ1-1): DVKVTQSSRYLVKRTGEKVFLECVQDMDHENMFWYRQDPGLGLRLIYFSYDVKMKEKGDIPEGYSVSREKKERFSLILESASTNQTSMYLCASSSLWAIPTYYAEAFFGQGTRLTVV.